One sample yielded the 21 T cell receptor beta chains listed below, sequenced in a study of OX40 agonist ivuxolimab in advanced cancers. Produced via immunoSEQ multiplex PCR; TCRdb's table is partial and in-frame only. This sample yields 60,000 to 80,000 clones, of which about 81% are seen a single time; over 4% belongs to the top ten. This specimen consisted of CD4+ or CD8+ T cells sorted from blood, obtained in a trial of the OX40 agonist ivuxolimab. Source of these receptors: an adult with an advanced solid tumor such as melanoma, head and neck, liver or kidney cancer.

The chain is built from TRBV5-1 and TRBJ1-4; 10 bases align to TRBD1. Per germline, CDR1 SGHRS and CDR2 YFSETQ. After removal of 4 bases from V and 4 bases from J, the junction contained 7 bases not matched to a gene. This CDR3 contains 16 residues. Written as DNA, the CDR3 is TGCGCCAGCAGCAAAAGGACAGGGGGGTATAATGAAAAACTGTTTTTT. Translation: CASSKRTGGYNEKLFF.

V gene TRBV6-5 combines with J gene TRBJ1-2; the D is unclear. Trimming removed 10 bases from V and 1 base from J, with 19 bases in between. Per germline, CDR1 MNHEY and CDR2 SVGAGI. The CDR3 runs to 15 residues. As DNA, the CDR3 is TGTGCCACGGAGGGTGCAGGAAACCTTAACTATGGCTACACCTTC. This gives the protein CATEGAGNLNYGYTF.

The chain recombines TRBV2 with TRBJ2-3, with TRBD2 as a possible D gene (5 bases). Germline V gene data show CDR1 as SNHLY and CDR2 as FYNNEI. The CDR3 is 13 amino acids. With 5 bases removed from V and 5 bases from J, the gap between germline ends came to 11 bases. CDR3 nucleotide sequence: TGTGCCAGCAGTTTCACCGCGGGAGATACGCAGTATTTT. Translation gives CASSFTAGDTQYF.

The chain carries TRBV14 and TRBJ2-2; D uncertain. The CDR3 consists of 14 residues. Between the trimmed V and J ends, which lost 5 bases and 4 bases, there was a span of 11 bases. Per the germline V gene, CDR1 is SGHDN and CDR2 is FVKESK. Here the CDR3 DNA reads TGTGCCAGCAGCTTCTTCAGATCCACCGGGGAGCTGTTTTTT. Its translation: CASSFFRSTGELFF. Supplemented by reference TRBV14 and TRBJ2-2, the full variable domain reads EAGVTQFPSHSVIEKGQTVTLRCDPISGHDNLYWYRRVMGKEIKFLLHFVKESKQDESGMPNNRFLAERTGGTYSTLKVQPAELEDSGVYFCASSFFRSTGELFFGEGSRLTVL.

The genes are TRBV7-9 and TRBJ1-1, with D maybe TRBD1 (6 bases). Germline V lookup: CDR1 SEHNR, CDR2 FQNEAQ (reference sequence). This CDR3 region has 15 residues. V lost 4 bases, J lost 5 bases, and 17 bases lay in between. DNA for the CDR3: TGTGCCAGCAGCTCACCCGGGGGGGCCCATACTGAAGCTTTCTTT. Its protein product is CASSSPGGAHTEAFF.

This chain links TRBV10-3 with TRBJ1-2; 8 bases map to TRBD1. V shed 4 bases, J shed 4 bases, and the junction held 14 bases outside the gene matches. Per germline, CDR1 ENHRY and CDR2 SYGVKD. The length of the CDR3 is 17 residues. In DNA, the CDR3 is TGTGCCATCAGTGTGGGTTTTCAGGGGGCGCAGAGCTATGGCTACACCTTC. It translates to CAISVGFQGAQSYGYTF.

The V and J genes are TRBV7-2 and TRBJ1-5; 7 bases are shared with TRBD1. This CDR3 region has 14 residues. Germline V CDR1 and CDR2: SGHTA, FQGNSA. The ends lost 1 base at V and 5 bases at J; junction bases unmatched: 2. CDR3 loop: CASSLVTGDQPQHF. In DNA form, the CDR3 reads TGTGCCAGCAGCTTAGTAACAGGGGATCAGCCCCAGCATTTT.

The CDR3 here is CASRSGQGRSAGELFF. For the CDR3, the DNA is TGTGCCAGCAGATCCGGACAGGGGCGTAGTGCCGGGGAGCTGTTTTTT. The V call is TRBV7-8, the J call TRBJ2-2; TRBD1 agrees at 9 bases. The V gene end was trimmed by 6 bases and the J gene end by 6 bases; junction bases not matched to a gene: 11. CDR3 length: 16 residues. Germline CDR1 reads SGHVS; CDR2 reads FQNEAQ.

CDR3 in amino acids: CAWSVSHTKFLNYGYTF. DNA for the CDR3: TGTGCCTGGAGTGTATCCCACACAAAGTTCCTAAACTATGGCTACACCTTC. V is TRBV30 and J is TRBJ1-2; no definite D call. In germline, CDR1 is GTSNPN, CDR2 SVGIG (reference sequence). The CDR3 runs 17 residues. V gave up 0 bases and J gave up 2 bases, with 19 bases separating them.

The V and J genes are TRBV7-9 and TRBJ2-3, with no clear D. CDR1 SEHNR and CDR2 FQNEAQ come from the germline V gene (reference sequence). There are 15 residues in the CDR3. V was shortened by 4 bases and J by 6 bases, with 17 bases between the two germline ends. The CDR3 loop reads CASSSGSLTWDTQYF. The CDR3 DNA follows: TGTGCCAGCAGCTCCGGAAGCTTGACGTGGGATACGCAGTATTTT.

This chain links TRBV9 with TRBJ2-3, with 12 bases aligning to TRBD1. V lost 4 bases to trimming and J lost 5 bases; unmatched junction nucleotides: 8. The CDR3 runs 16 residues. CDR1 is SGDLS and CDR2 is YYNGEE in the germline V gene. Written as DNA, the CDR3 is TGTGCCAGCAGCCCAGGGACAGGGGGCGGTCAAGATACGCAGTATTTT. Protein sequence: CASSPGTGGGQDTQYF. The complete variable domain, with remaining parts taken from reference TRBV9 and TRBJ2-3, reads DSGVTQTPKHLITATGQRVTLRCSPRSGDLSVYWYQQSLDQGLQFLIQYYNGEERAKGNILERFSAQQFPDLHSELNLSSLELGDSALYFCASSPGTGGGQDTQYFGPGTRLTVL.

The chain employs TRBV16 and TRBJ2-7; weak D call: TRBD2 (6 bases). V was pared by 4 bases and J by 3 bases, with 13 bases between. The germline CDR1 and CDR2 sequences are KGHSY and FQNENV. The CDR3 extends over 14 amino acids. The CDR3 reads CASSPLAGNYEQYF. The CDR3 DNA follows: TGTGCCAGCAGCCCCCTGGCGGGAAACTACGAGCAGTACTTC.

The V and J genes are TRBV4-2 and TRBJ1-6, with D unclear. The CDR3 contains 16 residues. The V end was cut by 2 bases, the J end by 10 bases, with 18 bases between. The germline V gene has CDR1 LGHNA and CDR2 YNFKEQ. In DNA form, the CDR3 reads TGTGCCAGCAGCCAAACGGACGGCCGGGAGGGCTCACCCCTCCACTTT. This gives the protein CASSQTDGREGSPLHF.

The gene calls are TRBV6-1 and TRBJ2-7; 9 bases match TRBD1. The CDR3 totals 15 residues. The V segment lost 5 bases and the J segment 2 bases; nucleotides outside the gene matches: 7. CDR1 is MNHNS and CDR2 is SASEGT in the germline V gene. The CDR3 reads CASSTGTGLAYEQYF. The CDR3 region has the DNA TGTGCCAGCAGTACCGGGACAGGGTTAGCCTACGAGCAGTACTTC.

The chain couples TRBV27 to TRBJ1-1; D call uncertain. The CDR3 extends over 15 amino acids. Trimming left V 1 base short and J 0 bases short, with 9 bases between. Germline V lookup: CDR1 MNHEY, CDR2 SMNVEV (reference sequence). The CDR3 loop is CASSLLPRMNTEAFF. CDR3 sequence (DNA): TGTGCCAGCAGTTTATTACCGAGGATGAACACTGAAGCTTTCTTT.

The chain uses TRBV27 and TRBJ2-7; TRBD1 aligns across 7 bases. This CDR3 has 15 amino acids. Germline values: CDR1 MNHEY, CDR2 SMNVEV (reference sequence). The trim removed 6 bases at V and 0 bases at J, leaving 8 bases unmatched. The CDR3 nucleotides are TGTGCCAGCAGGCCTGGGACAGATCCCTCCTACGAGCAGTACTTC. Translated, it gives CASRPGTDPSYEQYF.

V usage is TRBV14 and J usage is TRBJ1-2; 10 nucleotides match TRBD1. V lost 3 bases to trimming and J lost 5 bases; unmatched junction nucleotides: 6. This CDR3 has 15 amino acids. Looked up from germline, CDR1 is SGHDN and CDR2 is FVKESK. The CDR3 sequence: CASSHGQGVWYGYTF. CDR3 DNA: TGTGCCAGCAGCCACGGACAGGGGGTATGGTATGGCTACACCTTC.

The CDR3 region has the DNA TGTGCCAGCAGCTTAAGAAAGAATCAGCCCCAGCATTTT. This sequence encodes CASSLRKNQPQHF. The chain uses TRBV7-2 and TRBJ1-5; D is ambiguous. Germline CDR1 reads SGHTA; CDR2 reads FQGNSA. The CDR3 loop spans 13 amino acids. The V end was cut by 2 bases, the J end by 4 bases, with 6 bases between.

This clone has only a few counts. The genes are TRBV15 and TRBJ1-1; tentatively, D is TRBD1 (5 bases). This CDR3 has 14 amino acids. Per the germline V gene, CDR1 is LNHNV and CDR2 is YYDKDF (reference sequence). V dropped 0 bases and J dropped 3 bases, with 8 bases sitting between them. The chain's CDR3 is CATSRDGGYTEAFF. The DNA of the CDR3 is TGTGCCACCAGCAGAGACGGGGGGTACACTGAAGCTTTCTTT.

The chain has TRBV7-8 and TRBJ2-7, with 12 bases identical to TRBD2. The length of the CDR3 is 16 residues. The J segment lost 2 bases and the V segment lost 4 bases, leaving 6 bases of the junction unmatched. Germline values: CDR1 SGHVS, CDR2 FQNEAQ. The CDR3 protein is CASSSPTSGRTYEQYF. The CDR3 DNA reads TGTGCCAGCAGCTCCCCGACTAGCGGGAGAACCTACGAGCAGTACTTC.

The CDR3 loop is CASSSWGGGTNEKLFF. In DNA, the CDR3 is TGTGCCAGCAGTTCTTGGGGGGGCGGAACTAATGAAAAACTGTTTTTT. The V and J genes are TRBV6-5 and TRBJ1-4, with D perhaps TRBD1 (6 bases). The germline gives CDR1 MNHEY, CDR2 SVGAGI. This CDR3 has 16 amino acids. V shed 4 bases and J shed 1 base, with 13 bases lying between them.